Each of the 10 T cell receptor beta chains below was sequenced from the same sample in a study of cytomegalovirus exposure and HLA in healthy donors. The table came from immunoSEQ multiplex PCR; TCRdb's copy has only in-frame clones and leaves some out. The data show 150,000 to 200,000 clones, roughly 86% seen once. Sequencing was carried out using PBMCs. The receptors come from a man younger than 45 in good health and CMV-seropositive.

CDR3 in DNA: TGTGCCAGCAGCGCGCCGAGATTCACAGATACGCAGTATTTT. Amino acid sequence: CASSAPRFTDTQYF. V usage is TRBV2 and J usage is TRBJ2-3; D is uncertain. The CDR3 is 14 amino acids. Per the germline V gene, CDR1 is SNHLY and CDR2 is FYNNEI. Deletions cut 6 bases from V and 2 bases from J, with 12 bases between.

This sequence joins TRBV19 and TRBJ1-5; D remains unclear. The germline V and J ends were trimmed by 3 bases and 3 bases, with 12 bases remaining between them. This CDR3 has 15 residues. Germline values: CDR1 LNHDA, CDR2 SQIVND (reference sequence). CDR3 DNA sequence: TGTGCCAGTAGTATGGGTGGGCAAATCAATCAGCCCCAGCATTTT. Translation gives CASSMGGQINQPQHF.

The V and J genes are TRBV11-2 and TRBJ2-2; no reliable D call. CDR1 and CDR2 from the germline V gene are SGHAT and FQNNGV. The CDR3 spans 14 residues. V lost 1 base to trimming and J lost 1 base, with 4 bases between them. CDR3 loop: CASSLVQNTGELFF. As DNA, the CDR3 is TGTGCCAGCAGCTTAGTTCAGAACACCGGGGAGCTGTTTTTT.

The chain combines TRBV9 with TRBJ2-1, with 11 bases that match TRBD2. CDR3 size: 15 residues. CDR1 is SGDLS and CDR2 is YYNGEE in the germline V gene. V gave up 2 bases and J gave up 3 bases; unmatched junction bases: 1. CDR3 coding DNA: TGTGCCAGCAGCGTTAGCGGGAGGGACTACAATGAGCAGTTCTTC. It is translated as CASSVSGRDYNEQFF.

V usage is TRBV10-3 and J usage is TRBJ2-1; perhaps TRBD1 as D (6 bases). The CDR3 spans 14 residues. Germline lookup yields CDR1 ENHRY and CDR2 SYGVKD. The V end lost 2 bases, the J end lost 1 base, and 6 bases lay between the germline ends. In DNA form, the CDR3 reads TGTGCCATCAGTGAGGGACAGTCCTACAATGAGCAGTTCTTC. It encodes CAISEGQSYNEQFF.

CDR3 bases: TGTGCCAGTAGTATATTGGGGGGCAGACCCTACGAGCAGTACTTC. It specifies CASSILGGRPYEQYF. The chain links TRBV19 to TRBJ2-7; the D call may be TRBD1 or TRBD2 (6 bases each). Trimming cost V 2 bases and J 2 bases, with 13 bases left between them. Germline V gives CDR1 LNHDA, CDR2 SQIVND (reference sequence). The CDR3 length is 15 residues.

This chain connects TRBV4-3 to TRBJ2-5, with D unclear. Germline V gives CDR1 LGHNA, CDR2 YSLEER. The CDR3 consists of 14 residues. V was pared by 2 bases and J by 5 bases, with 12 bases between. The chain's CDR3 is CASSQLAGKETQYF. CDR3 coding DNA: TGCGCCAGCAGCCAATTGGCCGGCAAGGAGACCCAGTACTTC.

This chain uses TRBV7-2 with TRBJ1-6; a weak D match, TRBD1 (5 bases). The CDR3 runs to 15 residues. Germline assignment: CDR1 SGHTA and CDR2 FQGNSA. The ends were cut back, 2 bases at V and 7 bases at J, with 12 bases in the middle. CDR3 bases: TGTGCCAGCAGCTTATCCCGGGACCCGAATTCACCCCTCCACTTT. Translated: CASSLSRDPNSPLHF.

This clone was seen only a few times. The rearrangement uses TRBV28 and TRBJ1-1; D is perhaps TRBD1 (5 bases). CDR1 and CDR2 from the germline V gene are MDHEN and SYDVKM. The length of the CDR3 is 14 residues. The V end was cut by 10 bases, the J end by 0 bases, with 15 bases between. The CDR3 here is CATLEGEMNTEAFF. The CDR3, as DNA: TGTGCCACCTTAGAAGGGGAAATGAACACTGAAGCTTTCTTT.

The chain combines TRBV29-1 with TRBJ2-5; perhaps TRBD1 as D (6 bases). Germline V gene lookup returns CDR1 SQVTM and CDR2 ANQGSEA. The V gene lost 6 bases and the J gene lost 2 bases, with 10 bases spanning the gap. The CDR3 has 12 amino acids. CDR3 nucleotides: TGCAGCGTGACAGGAGATCAAGAGACCCAGTACTTC. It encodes CSVTGDQETQYF.